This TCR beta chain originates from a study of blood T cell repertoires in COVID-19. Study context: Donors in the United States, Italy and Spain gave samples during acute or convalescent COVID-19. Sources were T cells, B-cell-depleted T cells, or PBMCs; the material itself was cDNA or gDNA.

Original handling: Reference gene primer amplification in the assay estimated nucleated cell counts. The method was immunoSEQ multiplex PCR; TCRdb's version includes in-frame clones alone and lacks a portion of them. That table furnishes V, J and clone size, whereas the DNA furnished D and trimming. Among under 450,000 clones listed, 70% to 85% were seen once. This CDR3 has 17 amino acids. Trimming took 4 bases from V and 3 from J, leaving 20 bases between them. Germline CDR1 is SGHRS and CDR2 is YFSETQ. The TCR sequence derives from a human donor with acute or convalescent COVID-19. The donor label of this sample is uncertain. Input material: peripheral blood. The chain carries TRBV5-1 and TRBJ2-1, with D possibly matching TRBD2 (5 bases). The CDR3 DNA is TGCGCCAGCAGCCTTGGGAGTGTCCTAGTGGGCTACAATGAGCAGTTCTTC. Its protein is CASSLGSVLVGYNEQFF.